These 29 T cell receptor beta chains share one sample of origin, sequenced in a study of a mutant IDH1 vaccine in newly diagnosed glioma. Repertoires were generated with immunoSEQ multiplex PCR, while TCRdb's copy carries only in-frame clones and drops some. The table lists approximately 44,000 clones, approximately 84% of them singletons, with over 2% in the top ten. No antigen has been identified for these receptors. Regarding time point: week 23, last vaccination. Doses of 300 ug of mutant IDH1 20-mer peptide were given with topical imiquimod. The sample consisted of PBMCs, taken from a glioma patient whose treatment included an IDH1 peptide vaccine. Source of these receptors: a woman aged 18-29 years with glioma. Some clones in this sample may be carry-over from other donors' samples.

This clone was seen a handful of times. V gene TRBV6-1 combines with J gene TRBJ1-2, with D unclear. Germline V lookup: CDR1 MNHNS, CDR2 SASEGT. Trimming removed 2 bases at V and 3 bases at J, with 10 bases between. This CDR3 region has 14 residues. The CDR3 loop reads CASSETEAHYGYTF. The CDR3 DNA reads TGTGCCAGCAGTGAAACCGAGGCCCACTATGGCTACACCTTC.

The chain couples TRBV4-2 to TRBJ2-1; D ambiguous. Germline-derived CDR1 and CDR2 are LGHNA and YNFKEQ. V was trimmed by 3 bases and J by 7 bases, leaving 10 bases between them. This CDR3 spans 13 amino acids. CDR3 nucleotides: TGTGCCAGCAGCCACCGCACTCTGAATGAGCAGTTCTTC. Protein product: CASSHRTLNEQFF.

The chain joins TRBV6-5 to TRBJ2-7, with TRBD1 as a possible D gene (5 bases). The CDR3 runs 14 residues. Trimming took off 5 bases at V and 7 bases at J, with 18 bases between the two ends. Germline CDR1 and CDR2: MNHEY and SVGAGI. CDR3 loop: CASSQGRLWTEQYF. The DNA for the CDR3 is TGTGCCAGCAGTCAAGGACGCCTGTGGACAGAGCAGTACTTC.

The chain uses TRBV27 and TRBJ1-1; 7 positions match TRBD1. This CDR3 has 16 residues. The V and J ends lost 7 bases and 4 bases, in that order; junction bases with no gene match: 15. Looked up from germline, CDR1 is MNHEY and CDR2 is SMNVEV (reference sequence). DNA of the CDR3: TGTGCCAGCATTCCGGGGGTTAACAGGGGCTTCACTGAAGCTTTCTTT. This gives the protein CASIPGVNRGFTEAFF.

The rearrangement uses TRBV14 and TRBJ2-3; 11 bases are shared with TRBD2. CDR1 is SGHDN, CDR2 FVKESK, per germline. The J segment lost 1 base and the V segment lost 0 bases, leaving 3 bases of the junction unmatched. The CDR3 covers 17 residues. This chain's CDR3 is CASSQERGLAGTDTQYF. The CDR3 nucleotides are TGTGCCAGCAGCCAAGAGAGGGGACTAGCGGGCACAGATACGCAGTATTTT.

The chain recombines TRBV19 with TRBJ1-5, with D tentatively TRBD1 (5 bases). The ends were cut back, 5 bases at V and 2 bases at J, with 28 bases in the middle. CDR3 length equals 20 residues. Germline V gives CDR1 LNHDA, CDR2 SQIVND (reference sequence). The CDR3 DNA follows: TGTGCCAGTAGTCTCCCCCGTCGGGTGCGGGGCATAGCGGGCAATCAGCCCCAGCATTTT. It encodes CASSLPRRVRGIAGNQPQHF.

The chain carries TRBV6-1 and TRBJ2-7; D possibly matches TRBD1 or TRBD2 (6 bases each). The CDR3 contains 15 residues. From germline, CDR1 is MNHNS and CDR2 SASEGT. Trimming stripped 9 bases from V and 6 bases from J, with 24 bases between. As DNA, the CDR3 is TGTGCCAGTATTCTATTAGGGGGGCCTAGGGGCGAGCAGTACTTC. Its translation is CASILLGGPRGEQYF.

CDR3 in amino acids: CASSQDRGRDSPLHF. The CDR3, as DNA: TGCGCCAGCAGCCAAGACAGGGGTAGAGATTCACCCCTCCACTTT. The chain combines TRBV4-3 with TRBJ1-6, with D tentatively TRBD1 (6 bases). Germline V CDR1 and CDR2: LGHNA, YSLEER. The CDR3 is 15 amino acids. V lost 0 bases and J 8 bases, leaving 11 bases between the germline ends.

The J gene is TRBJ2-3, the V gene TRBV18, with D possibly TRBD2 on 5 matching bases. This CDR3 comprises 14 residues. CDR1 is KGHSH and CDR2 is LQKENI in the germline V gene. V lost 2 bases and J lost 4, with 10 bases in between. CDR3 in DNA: TGTGCCAGCTCACCAGGCGGGTTCCCAGATACGCAGTATTTT. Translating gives CASSPGGFPDTQYF.

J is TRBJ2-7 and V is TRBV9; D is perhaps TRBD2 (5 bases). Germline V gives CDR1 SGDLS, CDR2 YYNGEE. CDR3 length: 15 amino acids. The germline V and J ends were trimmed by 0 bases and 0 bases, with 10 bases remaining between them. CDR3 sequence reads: CASSVGGMNSYEQYF. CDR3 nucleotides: TGTGCCAGCAGCGTAGGAGGGATGAACTCCTACGAGCAGTACTTC.

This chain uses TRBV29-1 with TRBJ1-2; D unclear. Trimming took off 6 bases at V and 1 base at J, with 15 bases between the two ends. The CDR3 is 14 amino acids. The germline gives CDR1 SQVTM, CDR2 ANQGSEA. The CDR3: CSVAQGPGNYGYTF. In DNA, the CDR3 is TGCAGCGTGGCACAAGGGCCGGGTAACTATGGCTACACCTTC.

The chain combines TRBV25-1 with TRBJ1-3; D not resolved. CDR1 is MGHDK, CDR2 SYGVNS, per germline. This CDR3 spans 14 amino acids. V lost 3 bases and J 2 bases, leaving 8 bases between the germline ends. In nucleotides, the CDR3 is TGTGCCAGCAGTGAGGAAAGAACTGGAAACACCATATATTTT. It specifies CASSEERTGNTIYF.

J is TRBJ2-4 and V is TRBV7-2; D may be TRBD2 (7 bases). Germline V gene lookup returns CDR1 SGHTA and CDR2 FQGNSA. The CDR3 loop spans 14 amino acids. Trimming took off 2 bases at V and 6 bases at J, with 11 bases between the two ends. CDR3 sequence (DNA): TGTGCCAGCAGCTTAAGGGGGGGAGGAAACATTCAGTACTTC. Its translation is CASSLRGGGNIQYF.

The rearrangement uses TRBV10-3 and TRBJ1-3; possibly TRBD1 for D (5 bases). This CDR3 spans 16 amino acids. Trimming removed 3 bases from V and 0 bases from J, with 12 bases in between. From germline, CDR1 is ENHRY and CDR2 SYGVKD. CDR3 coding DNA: TGTGCCATCAGTGACCCCGTCAGGGACTCTGGAAACACCATATATTTT. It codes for CAISDPVRDSGNTIYF.

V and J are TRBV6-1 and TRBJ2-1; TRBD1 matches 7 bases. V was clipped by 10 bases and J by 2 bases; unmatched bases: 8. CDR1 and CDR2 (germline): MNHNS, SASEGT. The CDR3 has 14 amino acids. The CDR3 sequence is CATIYRGTYNEQFF. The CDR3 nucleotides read TGTGCCACCATATACAGGGGAACCTACAATGAGCAGTTCTTC.

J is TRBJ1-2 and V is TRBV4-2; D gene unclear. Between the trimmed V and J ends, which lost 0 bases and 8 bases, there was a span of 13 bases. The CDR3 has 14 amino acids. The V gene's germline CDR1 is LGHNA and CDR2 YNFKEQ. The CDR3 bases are TGTGCCAGCAGCCAAGATCTATTGGCGGGCGGCTACACCTTC. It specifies CASSQDLLAGGYTF.

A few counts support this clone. The CDR3 bases are TGTGCCAGCAGTTACGGCGGGGCTATGAACACTGAAGCTTTCTTT. Translating gives CASSYGGAMNTEAFF. The chain couples TRBV6-6 to TRBJ1-1; D possibly corresponds to TRBD1 (5 bases). Germline assignment: CDR1 MNHNY and CDR2 SVGAGI (reference sequence). The CDR3 consists of 15 residues. Trimming stripped 2 bases from V and 0 bases from J, with 10 bases between.

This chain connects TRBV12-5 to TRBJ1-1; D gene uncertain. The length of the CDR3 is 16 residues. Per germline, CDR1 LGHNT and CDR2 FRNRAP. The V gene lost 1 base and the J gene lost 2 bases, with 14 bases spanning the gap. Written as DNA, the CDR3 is TGTGCTAGTGGTTTGGCACCGACTCGGCTCAACACTGAAGCTTTCTTT. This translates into CASGLAPTRLNTEAFF.

This CDR3 is CASSGGLAGYVGELFF. The CDR3 region has the DNA TGTGCCAGTAGTGGCGGACTAGCGGGATATGTCGGGGAGCTGTTTTTT. This rearrangement joins TRBV19 to TRBJ2-2, with 12 bases identical to TRBD2. CDR3 length: 16 residues. Germline CDR1 and CDR2: LNHDA and SQIVND (reference sequence). Losses at the gene ends were 5 bases for V and 7 bases for J; bases not matched to a gene: 8.

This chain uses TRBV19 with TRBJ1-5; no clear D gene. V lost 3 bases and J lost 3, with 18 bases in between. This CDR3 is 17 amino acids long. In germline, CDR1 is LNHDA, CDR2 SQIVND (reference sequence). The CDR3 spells CASSIGGDWVANQPQHF. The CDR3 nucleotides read TGTGCCAGTAGTATCGGCGGGGATTGGGTCGCCAATCAGCCCCAGCATTTT.

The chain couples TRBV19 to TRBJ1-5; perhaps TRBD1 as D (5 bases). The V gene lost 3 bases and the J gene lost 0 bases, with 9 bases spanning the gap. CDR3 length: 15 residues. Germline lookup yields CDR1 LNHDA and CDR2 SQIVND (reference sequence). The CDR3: CASSIGRGSNQPQHF. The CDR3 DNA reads TGTGCCAGTAGTATTGGTAGGGGTAGCAATCAGCCCCAGCATTTT.

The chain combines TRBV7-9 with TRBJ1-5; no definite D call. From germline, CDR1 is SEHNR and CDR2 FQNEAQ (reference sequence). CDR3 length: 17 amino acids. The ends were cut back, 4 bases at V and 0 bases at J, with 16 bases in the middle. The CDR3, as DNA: TGTGCCAGCAGCTACTGGGGAGAAGGCTATAGCAATCAGCCCCAGCATTTT. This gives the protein CASSYWGEGYSNQPQHF.

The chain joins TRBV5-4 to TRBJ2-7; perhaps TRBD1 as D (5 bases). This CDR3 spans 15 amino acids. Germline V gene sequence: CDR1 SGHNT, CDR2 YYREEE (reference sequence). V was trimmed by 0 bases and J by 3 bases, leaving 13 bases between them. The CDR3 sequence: CASSLAQGSFYEQYF. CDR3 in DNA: TGTGCCAGCAGCTTGGCCCAGGGCTCCTTCTACGAGCAGTACTTC.

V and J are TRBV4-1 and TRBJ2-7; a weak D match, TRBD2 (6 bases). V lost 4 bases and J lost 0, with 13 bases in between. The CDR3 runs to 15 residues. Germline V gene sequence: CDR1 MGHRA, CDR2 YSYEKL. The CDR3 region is CASSPGSSPSYEQYF. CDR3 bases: TGCGCCAGCAGCCCCGGGAGCAGTCCCTCCTACGAGCAGTACTTC.

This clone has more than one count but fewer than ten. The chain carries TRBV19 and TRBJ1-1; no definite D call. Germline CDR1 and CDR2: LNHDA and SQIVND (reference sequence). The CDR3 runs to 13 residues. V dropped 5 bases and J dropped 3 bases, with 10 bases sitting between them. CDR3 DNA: TGTGCCAGTAGTTTGTCCGGGGACACTGAAGCTTTCTTT. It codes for CASSLSGDTEAFF.

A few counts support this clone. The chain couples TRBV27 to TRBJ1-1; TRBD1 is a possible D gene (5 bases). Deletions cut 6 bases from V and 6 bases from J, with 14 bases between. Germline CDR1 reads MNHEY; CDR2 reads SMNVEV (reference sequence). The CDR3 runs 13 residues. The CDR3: CASRGRQISEAFF. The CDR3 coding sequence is TGTGCCAGCAGGGGGCGACAGATTTCTGAAGCTTTCTTT.

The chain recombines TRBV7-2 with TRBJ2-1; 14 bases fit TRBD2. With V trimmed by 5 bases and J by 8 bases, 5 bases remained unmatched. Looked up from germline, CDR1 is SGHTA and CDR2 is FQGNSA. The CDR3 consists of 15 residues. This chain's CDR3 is CASSLGTSGGDEQFF. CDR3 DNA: TGTGCCAGCAGCCTAGGGACTAGCGGGGGCGATGAGCAGTTCTTC.

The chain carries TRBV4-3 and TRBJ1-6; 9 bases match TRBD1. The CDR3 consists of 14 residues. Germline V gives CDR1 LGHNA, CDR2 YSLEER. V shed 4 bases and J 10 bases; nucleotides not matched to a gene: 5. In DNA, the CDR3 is TGCGCCAGCAGCCCCGGGACAGGGCACTCACCCCTCCACTTT. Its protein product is CASSPGTGHSPLHF.

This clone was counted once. CDR3 residues: CASRTGNSNTGELFF. The CDR3 nucleotides are TGTGCCAGTAGGACAGGGAACTCCAACACCGGGGAGCTGTTTTTT. The V call is TRBV19, the J call TRBJ2-2, with 7 nucleotides matching TRBD1. The length of the CDR3 is 15 residues. In germline, CDR1 is LNHDA, CDR2 SQIVND (reference sequence). V was pared by 6 bases and J by 2 bases, with 6 bases of the junction left unmatched.